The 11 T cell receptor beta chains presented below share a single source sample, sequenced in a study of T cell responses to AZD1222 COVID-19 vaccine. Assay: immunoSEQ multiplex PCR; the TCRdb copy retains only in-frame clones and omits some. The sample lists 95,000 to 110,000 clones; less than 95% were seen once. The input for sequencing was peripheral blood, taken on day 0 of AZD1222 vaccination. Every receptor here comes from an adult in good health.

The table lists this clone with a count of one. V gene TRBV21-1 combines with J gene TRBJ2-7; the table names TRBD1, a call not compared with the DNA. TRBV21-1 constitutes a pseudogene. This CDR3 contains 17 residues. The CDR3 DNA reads TGTGCCAGCAGCAAGGAAGATAGGGGGACCCTCACATACGAGCAGTACTTC. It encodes CASSKEDRGTLTYEQYF.

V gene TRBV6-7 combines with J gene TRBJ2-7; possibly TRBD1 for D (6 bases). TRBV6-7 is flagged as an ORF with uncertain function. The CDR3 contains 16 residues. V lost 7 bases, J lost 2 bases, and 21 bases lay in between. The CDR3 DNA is TGTGCCAGCACTATAATACAGGGCCGGTATGCCTACGAGCAGTACTTC. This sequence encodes CASTIIQGRYAYEQYF.

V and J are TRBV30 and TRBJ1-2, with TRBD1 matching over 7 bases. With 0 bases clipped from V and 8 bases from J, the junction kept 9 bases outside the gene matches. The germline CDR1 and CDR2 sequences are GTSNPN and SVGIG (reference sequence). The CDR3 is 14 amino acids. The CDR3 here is CAWSVNRGMGGYTF. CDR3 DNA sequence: TGTGCCTGGAGTGTAAACAGGGGTATGGGAGGCTACACCTTC.

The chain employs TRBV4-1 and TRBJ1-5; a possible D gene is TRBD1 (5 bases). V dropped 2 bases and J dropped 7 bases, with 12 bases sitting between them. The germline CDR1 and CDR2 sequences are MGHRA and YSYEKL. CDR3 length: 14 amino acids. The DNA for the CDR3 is TGCGCCAGCAGCCAATTCCCCAGGGCGCAGCCCCAGCATTTT. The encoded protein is CASSQFPRAQPQHF.

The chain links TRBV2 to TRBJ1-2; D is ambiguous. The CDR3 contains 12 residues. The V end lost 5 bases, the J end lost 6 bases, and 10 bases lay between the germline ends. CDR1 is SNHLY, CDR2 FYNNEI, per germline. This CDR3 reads CASSFGRNGYTF. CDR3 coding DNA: TGTGCCAGCAGTTTTGGCAGAAATGGCTACACCTTC.

Here the CDR3 reads CAWGQFSGNTIYF. CDR3 DNA sequence: TGTGCCTGGGGACAGTTTTCCGGAAACACCATATATTTT. This chain links TRBV30 with TRBJ1-3; weak D call: TRBD1 (6 bases). Between the trimmed V and J ends, which lost 5 bases and 4 bases, there was a span of 12 bases. The CDR3 sequence is 13 residues long. Germline lookup yields CDR1 GTSNPN and CDR2 SVGIG (reference sequence).

This chain's CDR3 is CASSLVGYTEAFF. CDR3 DNA: TGTGCCAGCAGCTTAGTAGGGTACACTGAAGCTTTCTTT. This chain connects TRBV7-2 to TRBJ1-1; D is undetermined. CDR3 length equals 13 residues. Germline V gene data show CDR1 as SGHTA and CDR2 as FQGNSA. Trimming took off 1 base at V and 3 bases at J, with 6 bases between the two ends.

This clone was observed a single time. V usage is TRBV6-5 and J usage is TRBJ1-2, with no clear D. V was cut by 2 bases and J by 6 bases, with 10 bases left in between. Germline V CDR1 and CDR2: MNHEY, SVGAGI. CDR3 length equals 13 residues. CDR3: CASSYRAGDGYTF. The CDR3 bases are TGTGCCAGCAGTTACAGGGCGGGTGATGGCTACACCTTC.

This CDR3 is CASSFGSGSNQPQHF. CDR3 DNA: TGTGCCAGCAGCTTTGGGTCAGGGTCTAATCAGCCCCAGCATTTT. This chain joins TRBV11-2 and TRBJ1-5; a weak D match, TRBD1 (5 bases). CDR1 and CDR2 from the germline V gene are SGHAT and FQNNGV. There are 15 residues in the CDR3. Trimming took 3 bases from V and 4 from J, leaving 13 bases between them.

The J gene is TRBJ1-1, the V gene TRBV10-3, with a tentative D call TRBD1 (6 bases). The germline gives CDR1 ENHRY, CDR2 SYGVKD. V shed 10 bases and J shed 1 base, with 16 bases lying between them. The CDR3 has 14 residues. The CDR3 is CATGTGAGNTEAFF. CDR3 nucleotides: TGTGCCACCGGCACGGGGGCCGGGAACACTGAAGCTTTCTTT.

CDR3 residues: CASTSASGTLNITDTQYF. In nucleotides, the CDR3 is TGTGCCAGCACCTCGGCCTCCGGGACCTTAAATATCACAGATACGCAGTATTTT. The genes are TRBV21-1 and TRBJ2-3. TRBV21-1 counts as a pseudogene. The CDR3 loop spans 18 amino acids.